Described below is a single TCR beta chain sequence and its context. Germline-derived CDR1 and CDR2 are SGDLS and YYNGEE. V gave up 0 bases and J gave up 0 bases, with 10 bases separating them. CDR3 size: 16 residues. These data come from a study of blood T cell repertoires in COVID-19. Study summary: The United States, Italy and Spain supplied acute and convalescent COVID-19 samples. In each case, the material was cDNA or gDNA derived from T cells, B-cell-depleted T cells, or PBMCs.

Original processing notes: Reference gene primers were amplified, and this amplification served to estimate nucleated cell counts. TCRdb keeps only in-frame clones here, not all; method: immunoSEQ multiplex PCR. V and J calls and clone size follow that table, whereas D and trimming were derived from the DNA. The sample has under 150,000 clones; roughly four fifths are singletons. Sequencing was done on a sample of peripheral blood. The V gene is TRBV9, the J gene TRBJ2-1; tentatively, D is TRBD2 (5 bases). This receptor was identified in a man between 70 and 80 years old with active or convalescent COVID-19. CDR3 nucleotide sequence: TGTGCCAGCAGCGTAGGCGGTACTAGCTCCTACAATGAGCAGTTCTTC. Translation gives CASSVGGTSSYNEQFF.